A single sample gave rise to the 30 T cell receptor beta chains below, sequenced in a study of OX40 agonist ivuxolimab in advanced cancers. The protocol was immunoSEQ multiplex PCR, while the TCRdb copy is restricted to in-frame clones and leaves out a portion. The repertoire consists of 77,000 or so clones, with approximately 92% occurring once and the leading ten covering about 10%. Sequenced material: CD4+ or CD8+ T cells sorted from blood, taken in a trial of the OX40 agonist ivuxolimab. The receptors come from an adult with an advanced solid tumor such as melanoma, head and neck, liver or kidney cancer.

This chain links TRBV7-9 with TRBJ2-1, with D perhaps matching TRBD1 or TRBD2 (5 bases each). The germline V gene encodes CDR1 SEHNR and CDR2 FQNEAQ (reference sequence). The length of the CDR3 is 16 residues. The ends were cut back, 1 base at V and 0 bases at J, with 10 bases in the middle. The CDR3 reads CASSLGTGTSYNEQFF. The CDR3 bases are TGTGCCAGCAGCTTAGGGACGGGGACCTCCTACAATGAGCAGTTCTTC.

The V gene is TRBV4-3, the J gene TRBJ1-5, with D uncertain. Germline CDR1 and CDR2: LGHNA and YSLEER. The ends were cut back, 1 base at V and 4 bases at J, with 14 bases in the middle. The CDR3 is made up of 16 amino acids. This CDR3 reads CASSQGTSRENQPQHF. The DNA for the CDR3 is TGCGCCAGCAGCCAAGGTACAAGTAGGGAAAATCAGCCCCAGCATTTT.

The V gene is TRBV7-9, the J gene TRBJ1-2; 9 bases match TRBD1. The junction had 5 bases not matched to a gene; V was cut back by 5 bases and J by 1 base. The CDR3 has 15 amino acids. The germline gives CDR1 SEHNR, CDR2 FQNEAQ (reference sequence). The CDR3 loop is CASSQGTGINYGYTF. CDR3 DNA: TGTGCCAGCAGCCAGGGGACAGGGATTAACTATGGCTACACCTTC.

This clone was seen a single time. The chain carries TRBV19 and TRBJ2-1; D gene unclear. Trimming left V 7 bases short and J 7 bases short, with 8 bases between. Germline CDR1 reads LNHDA; CDR2 reads SQIVND (reference sequence). The CDR3 runs 11 residues. CDR3 protein: CASTTGNEQFF. The CDR3 DNA sequence: TGTGCCAGTACGACCGGAAATGAGCAGTTCTTC.

V and J are TRBV5-5 and TRBJ2-5; 7 nucleotides align to TRBD1. CDR3 size: 15 residues. J lost 4 bases, V lost 0 bases, and 6 bases had no gene match. From germline, CDR1 is SGHKS and CDR2 YYEKEE (reference sequence). The CDR3 DNA is TGTGCCAGCAGCTTGGAGACAGGGCAACGAGAGACCCAGTACTTC. Protein: CASSLETGQRETQYF.

The rearrangement links TRBV10-3 to TRBJ1-2; possible D gene TRBD1, 6 bases. The V and J ends lost 2 bases and 4 bases respectively, with 17 bases between them. CDR1 and CDR2 from the germline V gene are ENHRY and SYGVKD. The CDR3 contains 16 residues. Here the CDR3 DNA reads TGTGCCATCAGTGAGACTGGGGGCGAGGGCCTCTATGGCTACACCTTC. This gives the protein CAISETGGEGLYGYTF.

J is TRBJ2-7 and V is TRBV27; D tentatively reads TRBD1 or TRBD2 (6 bases each). From germline, CDR1 is MNHEY and CDR2 SMNVEV (reference sequence). V was clipped by 3 bases and J by 3 bases, with 12 bases between them. This CDR3 contains 14 residues. The CDR3: CASSFGGLSYEQYF. CDR3 nucleotides: TGTGCCAGCAGTTTTGGGGGGCTAAGCTACGAGCAGTACTTC.

V and J are TRBV7-9 and TRBJ2-3, with 16 bases matching TRBD2. Germline V gene sequence: CDR1 SEHNR, CDR2 FQNEAQ (reference sequence). After removal of 0 bases from V and 6 bases from J, the junction contained 9 bases not matched to a gene. CDR3 size: 19 residues. Here the CDR3 DNA reads TGTGCCAGCAGCTTAGCCTCGGGACTAGCGGGGGGGGCGTGGGATACGCAGTATTTT. It specifies CASSLASGLAGGAWDTQYF.

CDR3 sequence: CASSDLLAAAQDTQYF. The CDR3 DNA is TGTGCCAGCAGCGACCTACTAGCGGCTGCACAAGATACGCAGTATTTT. The J gene is TRBJ2-3, the V gene TRBV9, with 8 bases fitting TRBD2. In germline, CDR1 is SGDLS, CDR2 YYNGEE. The trim removed 3 bases at V and 5 bases at J, leaving 11 bases unmatched. This CDR3 region has 16 residues. The full variable domain, its missing parts supplied by reference TRBV9 and TRBJ2-3, is DSGVTQTPKHLITATGQRVTLRCSPRSGDLSVYWYQQSLDQGLQFLIQYYNGEERAKGNILERFSAQQFPDLHSELNLSSLELGDSALYFCASSDLLAAAQDTQYFGPGTRLTVL.

The chain is built from TRBV9 and TRBJ2-1; 7 bases line up with TRBD1. The CDR3 sequence is 15 residues long. The junction had 6 bases not matched to a gene; V was cut back by 4 bases and J by 2 bases. CDR1 SGDLS and CDR2 YYNGEE come from the germline V gene. Here the CDR3 reads CASSTTGTAYNEQFF. CDR3 DNA sequence: TGTGCCAGCAGCACTACCGGGACAGCCTACAATGAGCAGTTCTTC.

The V gene is TRBV4-3, the J gene TRBJ2-2; D is possibly TRBD1 (5 bases). Germline CDR1 and CDR2: LGHNA and YSLEER. The CDR3 spans 15 residues. The germline V and J ends were trimmed by 3 bases and 1 base, with 9 bases remaining between them. CDR3 loop: CASSHDRLNTGELFF. Here the CDR3 DNA reads TGCGCCAGCAGCCACGACAGACTGAACACCGGGGAGCTGTTTTTT.

The chain couples TRBV19 to TRBJ2-4; 12 nucleotides align to TRBD2. V shed 7 bases, J shed 4 bases, and the junction held 11 bases outside the gene matches. This CDR3 comprises 17 residues. Germline V gene data show CDR1 as LNHDA and CDR2 as SQIVND (reference sequence). In nucleotides, the CDR3 is TGTGCCAGTACCCCGATCTCACTAGCGGGGGGAAAAAACATTCAGTACTTC. Encoded protein: CASTPISLAGGKNIQYF.

This chain joins TRBV5-6 and TRBJ1-3; 8 bases agree with TRBD1. CDR3 size: 14 residues. V shed 4 bases, J shed 3 bases, and the junction held 3 bases outside the gene matches. In germline, CDR1 is SGHDT, CDR2 YYEEEE. CDR3 amino acids: CASSATGDGNTIYF. CDR3 sequence (DNA): TGTGCCAGCAGCGCGACAGGGGATGGAAACACCATATATTTT.

This clone was counted a single time. The rearrangement joins TRBV2 to TRBJ2-2; unclear D gene. Per germline, CDR1 SNHLY and CDR2 FYNNEI. This CDR3 is 15 amino acids long. Deletions cut 3 bases from V and 0 bases from J, with 8 bases between. CDR3 residues: CASSEGRANTGELFF. CDR3 sequence (DNA): TGTGCCAGCAGTGAGGGAAGGGCGAACACCGGGGAGCTGTTTTTT.

This sequence joins TRBV7-9 and TRBJ2-2; D unclear. CDR1 and CDR2 (germline): SEHNR, FQNEAQ (reference sequence). V shed 3 bases and J shed 2 bases, with 10 bases lying between them. The CDR3 covers 15 residues. The CDR3 nucleotides read TGTGCCAGCAGCTTGGGTATGGGTAACACCGGGGAGCTGTTTTTT. This gives the protein CASSLGMGNTGELFF.

The chain has TRBV15 and TRBJ2-1; TRBD2 aligns across 11 bases. The CDR3 has 16 residues. Looked up from germline, CDR1 is LNHNV and CDR2 is YYDKDF (reference sequence). Trimming removed 3 bases from V and 4 bases from J; junction bases left unmatched: 5. The CDR3 spells CATSRELAGVYNEQFF. CDR3 bases: TGTGCCACCAGCAGGGAACTAGCGGGGGTTTACAATGAGCAGTTCTTC. The full variable domain, with the rest looked up from reference TRBV15 and TRBJ2-1, is DAMVIQNPRYQVTQFGKPVTLSCSQTLNHNVMYWYQQKSSQAPKLLFHYYDKDFNNEADTPDNFQSRRPNTSFCFLDIRSPGLGDTAMYLCATSRELAGVYNEQFFGPGTRLTVL.

The chain links TRBV11-2 to TRBJ2-7, with D tentatively TRBD2 (6 bases). The CDR3 is 13 residues long. The germline V gene has CDR1 SGHAT and CDR2 FQNNGV. V dropped 3 bases and J dropped 7 bases, with 13 bases sitting between them. Written as DNA, the CDR3 is TGTGCCAGCAGCTTTTCTCCAGGGAGGGAGCAGTACTTC. It yields the protein CASSFSPGREQYF.

The rearrangement uses TRBV19 and TRBJ1-2, with TRBD1 matching over 12 bases. Germline CDR1 and CDR2: LNHDA and SQIVND (reference sequence). V dropped 7 bases and J dropped 7; count of bases not matched to a gene: 13. The CDR3 is 16 amino acids. CDR3 amino acids: CASTLGQGAIGRGYTF. The DNA of the CDR3 is TGTGCCAGTACCCTGGGACAGGGGGCGATCGGACGTGGCTACACCTTC.

The rearrangement uses TRBV6-5 and TRBJ2-5; TRBD1 matches 7 bases. The CDR3 sequence is 13 residues long. Germline CDR1 and CDR2: MNHEY and SVGAGI. V shed 6 bases and J 3 bases; nucleotides not matched to a gene: 4. CDR3 sequence reads: CASRTGTEETQYF. For the CDR3, the DNA is TGTGCCAGCAGGACCGGGACAGAAGAGACCCAGTACTTC.

The chain joins TRBV5-1 to TRBJ2-5, with a tentative D call TRBD2 (6 bases). The germline V and J ends were trimmed by 7 bases and 2 bases, with 12 bases remaining between them. CDR1 is SGHRS, CDR2 YFSETQ, per germline. CDR3 length: 13 residues. The CDR3 here is CASGPAGQETQYF. The CDR3 coding sequence is TGCGCCAGCGGACCCGCGGGGCAAGAGACCCAGTACTTC.

The J gene is TRBJ2-7, the V gene TRBV27; TRBD1 matches at 7 bases. Germline lookup yields CDR1 MNHEY and CDR2 SMNVEV (reference sequence). This CDR3 has 16 residues. The J segment lost 2 bases and the V segment lost 1 base, leaving 8 bases of the junction unmatched. In nucleotides, the CDR3 is TGTGCCAGCAGTTTATGGACAGGAACCATCCCCTACGAGCAGTACTTC. Translated: CASSLWTGTIPYEQYF.

The chain combines TRBV6-1 with TRBJ2-4, with D uncertain. V lost 3 bases to trimming and J lost 0 bases, with 9 bases between them. Germline CDR1 and CDR2: MNHNS and SASEGT. CDR3 length: 15 residues. The CDR3 sequence is CASSDWVLAKNIQYF. For the CDR3, the DNA is TGTGCCAGCAGTGATTGGGTTCTAGCCAAAAACATTCAGTACTTC.

The rearrangement uses TRBV6-1 and TRBJ2-7; D perhaps matches TRBD1 (6 bases). Germline lookup yields CDR1 MNHNS and CDR2 SASEGT. The CDR3 spans 13 residues. Trimming left V 4 bases short and J 1 base short, with 8 bases between. CDR3 in amino acids: CASSGQVSYEQYF. Written as DNA, the CDR3 is TGTGCCAGCAGTGGACAGGTATCCTACGAGCAGTACTTC.

The chain joins TRBV5-6 to TRBJ2-7, with 11 bases aligning to TRBD1. The germline V gene has CDR1 SGHDT and CDR2 YYEEEE. The CDR3 has 17 residues. V lost 3 bases to trimming and J lost 3 bases; unmatched junction nucleotides: 11. In nucleotides, the CDR3 is TGTGCCAGCAGCTCTGTTGTGGACAGGGGGCTAGGCTACGAGCAGTACTTC. It codes for CASSSVVDRGLGYEQYF.

The CDR3 spells CASSLGHPYEQYF. The CDR3 coding sequence is TGTGCCAGCAGCCTGGGACACCCCTACGAGCAGTACTTC. This chain connects TRBV7-6 to TRBJ2-5; possibly TRBD1 for D (6 bases). The J call may be faulty, since TRBJ2-7 better matches the DNA end. Germline lookup yields CDR1 SGHVS and CDR2 FNYEAQ. There are 13 residues in the CDR3.

V usage is TRBV4-3 and J usage is TRBJ1-1, with TRBD1 matching over 7 bases. Germline V lookup: CDR1 LGHNA, CDR2 YSLEER. The CDR3 has 17 amino acids. Germline trimming cut 1 base from V and 0 bases from J; bases unmatched to any gene: 8. The CDR3 loop reads CASSQVDQGVVNTEAFF. The CDR3 DNA reads as TGCGCCAGCAGCCAAGTTGATCAGGGGGTTGTGAACACTGAAGCTTTCTTT.

This sequence joins TRBV5-1 and TRBJ2-3; the match to TRBD2 covers 9 bases. Unmatched junction bases numbered 8, after V lost 1 base and J lost 2 bases. This CDR3 region has 17 residues. Germline loops: CDR1 SGHRS, CDR2 YFSETQ. CDR3 loop: CASSLRLAGVHTDTQYF. The CDR3 nucleotides are TGCGCCAGCAGCTTGAGGTTAGCGGGGGTCCACACAGATACGCAGTATTTT.

The chain's CDR3 is CASSLMGTSGGGTDTQYF. CDR3 DNA: TGTGCCAGCAGCTTAATGGGGACTAGCGGGGGCGGCACAGATACGCAGTATTTT. The rearrangement links TRBV7-3 to TRBJ2-3; 14 nucleotides line up with TRBD2. The V gene end was trimmed by 1 base and the J gene end by 1 base; junction bases not matched to a gene: 4. The CDR3 is 18 amino acids. Germline CDR1 SGHTA, CDR2 FQGTGA. The variable domain in full, completed from reference TRBV7-3 and TRBJ2-3, reads GAGVSQTPSNKVTEKGKYVELRCDPISGHTALYWYRQSLGQGPEFLIYFQGTGAADDSGLPNDRFFAVRPEGSVSTLKIQRTERGDSAVYLCASSLMGTSGGGTDTQYFGPGTRLTVL.

The CDR3 nucleotides are TGTGCCAGCAGTCACAGCGGGGGGGACACCGGGGAGCTGTTTTTT. This translates into CASSHSGGDTGELFF. The chain is built from TRBV6-6 and TRBJ2-2; TRBD2 aligns across 10 bases. This CDR3 is built from 15 residues. The germline V gene encodes CDR1 MNHNY and CDR2 SVGAGI (reference sequence). J gave up 3 bases and V 5 bases, and 3 bases lay outside the gene matches.

J is TRBJ2-5 and V is TRBV30; TRBD1 might be the D (6 bases). Trimming took 7 bases from V and 4 from J, leaving 16 bases between them. The germline CDR1 and CDR2 sequences are GTSNPN and SVGIG (reference sequence). This CDR3 spans 13 amino acids. The DNA of the CDR3 is TGTGCCTCGGGACCGGGACAAGCAGAGACCCAGTACTTC. Its translation: CASGPGQAETQYF.